This T cell receptor beta chain originates from a study of blood T cell repertoires in COVID-19. Study information: Acute-phase and convalescent COVID-19 samples originated in the United States, Italy and Spain. Sample material is recorded as cDNA or gDNA derived from T cells, B-cell-depleted T cells, or PBMCs.

This clone has only one observation. Repertoires were generated with immunoSEQ multiplex PCR, while TCRdb's copy carries only in-frame clones and drops some. The sample holds about 200,000 clones, roughly 80% seen once. Trimming removed 1 base from V and 10 bases from J; junction bases left unmatched: 2. Germline V lookup: CDR1 SNHLY, CDR2 FYNNEI. CDR3 length: 14 residues. The source material was peripheral blood. This receptor was identified in a woman over 75 with acute or convalescent COVID-19. J is TRBJ2-1 and V is TRBV2; 12 bases match TRBD2. CDR3 DNA sequence: TGTGCCAGCAGTGAAGGACTAGCGGGAGAGGAGCAGTTCTTC. This codes for CASSEGLAGEEQFF.